This T cell receptor beta chain was documented in a study of blood T cell repertoires in COVID-19. Study at large: COVID-19 samples, acute and convalescent, were from the United States, Italy and Spain.

V lost 6 bases, J lost 8 bases, and 15 bases stayed unmatched. The V gene's germline CDR1 is MGHRA and CDR2 YSYEKL. This CDR3 contains 15 residues. In the original analysis: Amplified reference gene primers provided the basis for estimating nucleated cell counts. The table came from immunoSEQ multiplex PCR; TCRdb's copy has only in-frame clones and leaves some out. The DNA gave D and trimming, while V, J and clone size come from that table. Among hundreds of thousands of clones listed, approximately 80% were seen once. This receptor was obtained from a woman over 75 with acute or convalescent COVID-19. This chain uses TRBV4-1 with TRBJ1-1, with TRBD1 matching over 7 bases. Sequencing was performed on peripheral blood. The CDR3 DNA follows: TGCGCCAGCAGTGTGGTCTTAGGGGGCGCAGAGGAAGCTTTCTTT. It encodes CASSVVLGGAEEAFF.